One and the same sample provided the 17 T cell receptor beta chains below, sequenced in a study of cytomegalovirus exposure and HLA in healthy donors. In the PCR, 60 Vbeta and 13 Jbeta primers were used. Assay: immunoSEQ multiplex PCR; the TCRdb copy retains only in-frame clones and omits some. The sample lists 100,000 or so clones, roughly 69% occurring once. The sample taken for sequencing was PBMCs. These receptors were obtained from a man over 45 in good health and CMV-seropositive.

This clone was seen just once. The chain recombines TRBV6-1 with TRBJ1-3; 9 bases match TRBD1. The CDR3 runs 17 residues. V gave up 2 bases and J gave up 0 bases; unmatched junction bases: 5. Per the germline V gene, CDR1 is MNHNS and CDR2 is SASEGT. The CDR3 protein is CASSEIGTGISGNTIYF. The CDR3 coding sequence is TGTGCCAGCAGTGAAATTGGGACAGGGATCTCTGGAAACACCATATATTTT.

The gene calls are TRBV6-5 and TRBJ1-1; no firm D call. The V end was cut by 5 bases, the J end by 1 base, with 8 bases between. This CDR3 contains 13 residues. The V gene's germline CDR1 is MNHEY and CDR2 SVGAGI. The CDR3 coding sequence is TGTGCCAGCAGTCGGGTCCCGAACACTGAAGCTTTCTTT. This encodes CASSRVPNTEAFF.

This chain joins TRBV5-4 and TRBJ1-5; 9 nucleotides line up with TRBD1. Germline V CDR1 and CDR2: SGHNT, YYREEE (reference sequence). Unmatched junction bases numbered 3, after V lost 1 base and J lost 1 base. The CDR3 totals 16 residues. CDR3 protein: CASSLTGGGSNQPQHF. The CDR3 bases are TGTGCCAGCAGCTTGACAGGGGGCGGGAGCAATCAGCCCCAGCATTTT.

J is TRBJ1-5 and V is TRBV4-1; 8 bases fit TRBD1. CDR1 MGHRA and CDR2 YSYEKL come from the germline V gene. The CDR3 runs 18 residues. V lost 3 bases to trimming and J lost 1 base; unmatched junction nucleotides: 11. The CDR3 protein is CASSQGFAGGMSNQPQHF. The CDR3 DNA is TGCGCCAGCAGCCAGGGGTTTGCAGGGGGCATGAGCAATCAGCCCCAGCATTTT.

The J gene is TRBJ2-5, the V gene TRBV27; 8 bases are a match to TRBD2. The CDR3 has 16 residues. The V and J ends lost 3 bases and 1 base, in that order; junction bases with no gene match: 7. Per the germline V gene, CDR1 is MNHEY and CDR2 is SMNVEV (reference sequence). In DNA, the CDR3 is TGTGCCAGCAGTTTGCGGGGGGCTAGCGGCCAAGAGACCCAGTACTTC. It is translated as CASSLRGASGQETQYF.

This clone was observed a few times. The genes are TRBV6-4 and TRBJ2-2; TRBD2 aligns across 7 bases. CDR3 size: 15 residues. The J segment lost 7 bases and the V segment lost 1 base, leaving 6 bases of the junction unmatched. CDR1 is MRHNA, CDR2 SNTAGT, per germline. CDR3 sequence (DNA): TGTGCCAGCAGTGACTACCCTGGCGGGAGCGGGGAGCTGTTTTTT. It codes for CASSDYPGGSGELFF.

The rearrangement links TRBV30 to TRBJ1-1; TRBD1 aligns across 7 bases. The CDR3 loop spans 18 amino acids. V lost 3 bases to trimming and J lost 3 bases; unmatched junction nucleotides: 19. The germline V gene encodes CDR1 GTSNPN and CDR2 SVGIG (reference sequence). CDR3 loop: CAWRSPPDRAFEDTEAFF. CDR3 coding DNA: TGTGCCTGGAGGTCGCCTCCCGACAGGGCGTTTGAGGACACTGAAGCTTTCTTT. Full variable domain (outside the CDR3, taken from reference TRBV30 and TRBJ1-1): SQTIHQWPATLVQPVGSPLSLECTVEGTSNPNLYWYRQAAGRGLQLLFYSVGIGQISSEVPQNLSASRPQDRQFILSSKKLLLSDSGFYLCAWRSPPDRAFEDTEAFFGQGTRLTVV.

On this clone: Within the sample, other DNA sequences also encode this same CDR3. CDR3 nucleotides: TGTGCTAGTGGTTTGGGGACAGGGGCTACCAATCAGCCCCAGCATTTT. Translation: CASGLGTGATNQPQHF. The chain has TRBV12-5 and TRBJ1-5; 9 nucleotides line up with TRBD1. CDR1 LGHNT and CDR2 FRNRAP come from the germline V gene. This CDR3 contains 16 residues. Losses at the gene ends were 1 base for V and 3 bases for J; bases not matched to a gene: 4.

This clone was counted only a few times. This chain uses TRBV5-1 with TRBJ1-4; D is unresolved. The CDR3 totals 13 residues. Germline V gene data show CDR1 as SGHRS and CDR2 as YFSETQ. V lost 0 bases and J lost 3, with 3 bases in between. The CDR3 DNA reads TGCGCCAGCAGCTTGGGAGCTAATGAAAAACTGTTTTTT. It translates to CASSLGANEKLFF.

This clone has more than one count but fewer than ten. The rearrangement uses TRBV5-6 and TRBJ2-3; 8 positions match TRBD2. V lost 4 bases and J lost 0; bases outside the gene matches: 4. Germline CDR1 SGHDT, CDR2 YYEEEE. CDR3 length equals 15 residues. For the CDR3, the DNA is TGTGCCAGCAGCCGGACTAGCCGAAGCACAGATACGCAGTATTTT. This translates into CASSRTSRSTDTQYF.

Of note for this clone: The junction differs from germline at one of its ends, possibly a read error. This chain links TRBV7-8 with TRBJ2-6; 12 bases agree with TRBD2. CDR1 is SGHVS and CDR2 is FQNEAQ in the germline V gene. The CDR3 loop spans 19 amino acids. CDR3 region: CASSIGLAGSRSGANGLTF. CDR3 nucleotide sequence: TGTGCCAGCAGCATCGGACTAGCGGGGAGCCGCTCTGGGGCCAACGGCCTGACTTTC.

V usage is TRBV7-2 and J usage is TRBJ1-6, with 8 bases fitting TRBD1. The CDR3 covers 15 residues. With 5 bases clipped from V and 8 bases from J, the junction kept 8 bases outside the gene matches. Germline CDR1 SGHTA, CDR2 FQGNSA. The CDR3 DNA sequence: TGTGCCAGCAGCGAAACCGGGACAGGCTATTCACCCCTCCACTTT. It encodes CASSETGTGYSPLHF.

This clone turned up a few times. The chain recombines TRBV11-2 with TRBJ2-6; no clear D gene. This CDR3 has 13 amino acids. Germline CDR1 is SGHAT and CDR2 is FQNNGV. The germline V and J ends were trimmed by 8 bases and 2 bases, with 7 bases remaining between them. CDR3 residues: CASLFPGANVLTF. The CDR3 region has the DNA TGTGCCAGCCTATTCCCTGGGGCCAACGTCCTGACTTTC.

The chain joins TRBV5-1 to TRBJ2-3; D might be TRBD1 (5 bases). CDR3 length equals 14 residues. Germline loops: CDR1 SGHRS, CDR2 YFSETQ. V dropped 0 bases and J dropped 4 bases, with 9 bases sitting between them. CDR3 protein: CASSLAQASDTQYF. DNA for the CDR3: TGCGCCAGCAGCTTGGCACAGGCCTCAGATACGCAGTATTTT.

This chain joins TRBV20-1 and TRBJ2-3; no reliable D call. The CDR3 contains 11 residues. Looked up from germline, CDR1 is DFQATT and CDR2 is SNEGSKA (reference sequence). V was trimmed by 5 bases and J by 5 bases, leaving 8 bases between them. CDR3 DNA sequence: TGCAGTGCTCAACCGGGAGATACGCAGTATTTT. This translates into CSAQPGDTQYF.

The rearrangement uses TRBV5-1 and TRBJ2-7; D may be TRBD1 (7 bases). Per germline, CDR1 SGHRS and CDR2 YFSETQ. Trimming took off 7 bases at V and 0 bases at J, with 14 bases between the two ends. The length of the CDR3 is 14 residues. In DNA, the CDR3 is TGCGCCAGCCGCGGGACAGAAAGCTCCTACGAGCAGTACTTC. It is translated as CASRGTESSYEQYF.

This clone was found a few times. The chain combines TRBV6-1 with TRBJ1-4, with D hard to call. CDR3 length: 14 amino acids. V was shortened by 7 bases and J by 7 bases, with 16 bases between the two germline ends. CDR1 MNHNS and CDR2 SASEGT come from the germline V gene. The CDR3 reads CASTLRAVPEKLFF. CDR3 in DNA: TGTGCCAGCACCCTGCGGGCGGTGCCTGAAAAACTGTTTTTT.